Each of the 27 T cell receptor beta chains below was sequenced from the same sample in a study of cytomegalovirus exposure and HLA in healthy donors (dated by TCRdb to 2015 to 2018). The library came from the immunoSEQ multiplex PCR assay. Sourced from immuneACCESS, this table was stored by TCRdb with only in-frame sequences that have V and J called. A share of the clones is absent; for the studies checked, an unresolved V gene accounts for under half, and the remainder has no known explanation. This sample has about 110,000 clones in its table, and 88% of those were observed once. Roughly 2.2% of the sample lies in the top ten. The sample comprised PBMCs. These TCRs come from a woman in her late teens or twenties in good health and CMV-seronegative.

The J gene is TRBJ2-7, the V gene TRBV4-2, with TRBD1 as a possible D gene (5 bases). V lost 3 bases and J 3 bases, leaving 15 bases between the germline ends. This CDR3 is built from 15 residues. Germline assignment: CDR1 LGHNA and CDR2 YNFKEQ. The CDR3 region is CASSQTAVGFYEQYF. The CDR3 region has the DNA TGTGCCAGCAGCCAGACAGCAGTCGGGTTCTACGAGCAGTACTTC.

The V and J genes are TRBV15 and TRBJ1-5; 7 bases are shared with TRBD1. Trimming at V came to 0 bases and at J to 6 bases, leaving 5 bases not matched to a gene. Germline assignment: CDR1 LNHNV and CDR2 YYDKDF (reference sequence). This CDR3 region has 15 residues. This CDR3 is CATSRDVQGGQPQHF. The CDR3, as DNA: TGTGCCACCAGCAGAGATGTCCAGGGGGGTCAGCCCCAGCATTTT.

The chain employs TRBV5-5 and TRBJ2-1, with D unclear. The CDR3 is 12 residues long. Germline V gives CDR1 SGHKS, CDR2 YYEKEE (reference sequence). The V end was cut by 0 bases, the J end by 7 bases, with 5 bases between. The DNA for the CDR3 is TGTGCCAGCAGCTTGGCCGGTAATGAGCAGTTCTTC. It specifies CASSLAGNEQFF.

The rearrangement joins TRBV28 to TRBJ2-7; TRBD1 matches 9 bases. This CDR3 region has 15 residues. Trimming took 7 bases from V and 4 from J; bases not matched to a gene: 11. The V gene's germline CDR1 is MDHEN and CDR2 SYDVKM. CDR3 region: CASISGTGTKYEQYF. As DNA, the CDR3 is TGTGCCAGCATCTCCGGGACAGGGACTAAGTACGAGCAGTACTTC.

This chain connects TRBV29-1 to TRBJ1-1; TRBD1 agrees at 8 bases. Germline V gene sequence: CDR1 SQVTM, CDR2 ANQGSEA. This CDR3 spans 12 amino acids. V lost 1 base and J lost 7; bases outside the gene matches: 2. This CDR3 reads CSVEGTGLEAFF. The CDR3 DNA is TGCAGCGTTGAAGGGACAGGGCTTGAAGCTTTCTTT.

The genes are TRBV7-2 and TRBJ2-3; no definite D call. Germline V lookup: CDR1 SGHTA, CDR2 FQGNSA. V dropped 4 bases and J dropped 1 base, with 15 bases sitting between them. This CDR3 is built from 16 residues. CDR3 in amino acids: CASSSFLGGGTDTQYF. Here the CDR3 DNA reads TGTGCCAGCAGCTCCTTTCTCGGCGGAGGCACAGATACGCAGTATTTT.

The genes are TRBV27 and TRBJ2-7; D is possibly TRBD2 (6 bases). The ends were cut back, 7 bases at V and 0 bases at J, with 16 bases in the middle. The CDR3 consists of 15 residues. Germline V gene sequence: CDR1 MNHEY, CDR2 SMNVEV (reference sequence). The CDR3 is CASKEGRRSSYEQYF. In DNA, the CDR3 is TGTGCCAGCAAGGAGGGCAGGAGGAGCTCCTACGAGCAGTACTTC.

The chain combines TRBV5-6 with TRBJ1-1; no reliable D call. V lost 5 bases and J lost 0, with 8 bases in between. Germline-derived CDR1 and CDR2 are SGHDT and YYEEEE. The CDR3 has 13 residues. CDR3 sequence: CASSLGVNTEAFF. The CDR3 DNA reads TGTGCCAGCAGTTTAGGAGTGAACACTGAAGCTTTCTTT.

This chain links TRBV4-1 with TRBJ1-1; the D gene is possibly TRBD1 (5 bases). Germline values: CDR1 MGHRA, CDR2 YSYEKL. This CDR3 is built from 12 residues. V was cut by 2 bases and J by 10 bases, with 11 bases left in between. The CDR3 region is CASSQKSGGAFF. In nucleotides, the CDR3 is TGCGCCAGCAGCCAAAAGTCGGGGGGAGCTTTCTTT.

This sequence joins TRBV4-2 and TRBJ1-2; D gene ambiguous. V gave up 6 bases and J gave up 5 bases, with 19 bases separating them. Germline V gene data show CDR1 as LGHNA and CDR2 as YNFKEQ. The CDR3 contains 15 residues. The DNA for the CDR3 is TGTGCCAGCAGATTCCCCCCGCGGCCCCTATATGGCTACACCTTC. Translation: CASRFPPRPLYGYTF.

V and J are TRBV6-4 and TRBJ2-1, with 7 bases matching TRBD2. After removal of 1 base from V and 6 bases from J, the junction contained 3 bases not matched to a gene. Germline V CDR1 and CDR2: MRHNA, SNTAGT. The CDR3 has 14 residues. For the CDR3, the DNA is TGTGCCAGCAGTGACTTATCGGGGGGCAATGAGCAGTTCTTC. It yields the protein CASSDLSGGNEQFF.

The J gene is TRBJ2-1, the V gene TRBV27; 12 bases are shared with TRBD2. The CDR3 runs 16 residues. Germline V gene sequence: CDR1 MNHEY, CDR2 SMNVEV (reference sequence). V gave up 6 bases and J gave up 12 bases; unmatched junction bases: 15. CDR3 in amino acids: CASRGTGLAGGRGQFF. Written as DNA, the CDR3 is TGTGCCAGCAGGGGTACAGGGCTAGCGGGAGGGCGAGGGCAGTTCTTC.

The chain has TRBV30 and TRBJ1-2; D unresolved. This CDR3 comprises 13 residues. From germline, CDR1 is GTSNPN and CDR2 SVGIG (reference sequence). V dropped 2 bases and J dropped 2 bases, with 9 bases sitting between them. The CDR3 loop reads CAWSPSTNYGYTF. CDR3 sequence (DNA): TGTGCCTGGAGTCCGTCTACCAACTATGGCTACACCTTC.

This rearrangement joins TRBV28 to TRBJ2-5, with D possibly matching TRBD2 (6 bases). Trimming removed 1 base at V and 9 bases at J, with 15 bases between. The germline gives CDR1 MDHEN, CDR2 SYDVKM. This CDR3 is built from 14 residues. The CDR3 DNA is TGTGCCAGCAGTTTATTAGGAGGCGGGGAGGCCCAGTACTTC. Translating it yields CASSLLGGGEAQYF.

This clone has just a few counts. The chain joins TRBV11-2 to TRBJ2-7; perhaps TRBD2 as D (5 bases). The germline CDR1 and CDR2 sequences are SGHAT and FQNNGV. The CDR3 totals 14 residues. V lost 6 bases to trimming and J lost 0 bases, with 12 bases between them. The CDR3 is CASSTGDISYEQYF. CDR3 in DNA: TGTGCCAGCAGTACCGGGGATATCTCCTACGAGCAGTACTTC.

This chain connects TRBV28 to TRBJ2-5; 13 bases align to TRBD2. This CDR3 contains 17 residues. Germline assignment: CDR1 MDHEN and CDR2 SYDVKM. V lost 4 bases and J lost 4; bases outside the gene matches: 9. CDR3 region: CASSSRLAGGGGETQYF. The CDR3 coding sequence is TGTGCCAGCAGTTCCCGACTAGCGGGGGGCGGAGGAGAGACCCAGTACTTC.

V and J are TRBV28 and TRBJ1-1, with D tentatively TRBD1 (5 bases). The V end lost 5 bases, the J end lost 5 bases, and 15 bases lay between the germline ends. Germline CDR1 MDHEN, CDR2 SYDVKM. This CDR3 contains 14 residues. CDR3 nucleotide sequence: TGTGCCAGCAGTCCCCGTTCAGGGCATACTGAAGCTTTCTTT. Protein product: CASSPRSGHTEAFF.

The chain carries TRBV6-5 and TRBJ2-6; D is possibly TRBD2 (6 bases). Trimming took 10 bases from V and 1 from J, leaving 14 bases between them. Germline V lookup: CDR1 MNHEY, CDR2 SVGAGI. The CDR3 loop spans 15 amino acids. The CDR3 spells CATSDGGSGANVLTF. The CDR3, as DNA: TGTGCCACCTCCGACGGAGGGTCTGGGGCCAACGTCCTGACTTTC.

J is TRBJ1-3 and V is TRBV9, with D possibly matching TRBD1 (6 bases). The CDR3 covers 15 residues. The V end was cut by 2 bases, the J end by 0 bases, with 9 bases between. From germline, CDR1 is SGDLS and CDR2 YYNGEE. CDR3: CASSVQGSSGNTIYF. The CDR3 DNA follows: TGTGCCAGCAGCGTCCAGGGGAGCTCTGGAAACACCATATATTTT.

This clone was seen once. The rearrangement joins TRBV19 to TRBJ1-2, with 8 bases that match TRBD1. The V segment lost 5 bases and the J segment 8 bases; nucleotides outside the gene matches: 13. This CDR3 is built from 15 residues. The V gene's germline CDR1 is LNHDA and CDR2 SQIVND (reference sequence). CDR3 region: CASSFRTGTGGGYTF. The CDR3 nucleotides are TGTGCCAGTAGTTTCCGCACCGGGACAGGCGGGGGCTACACCTTC. The whole variable domain, remainder taken from reference TRBV19 and TRBJ1-2, is DGGITQSPKYLFRKEGQNVTLSCEQNLNHDAMYWYRQDPGQGLRLIYYSQIVNDFQKGDIAEGYSVSREKKESFPLTVTSAQKNPTAFYLCASSFRTGTGGGYTFGSGTRLTVV.

The chain combines TRBV7-2 with TRBJ2-1; TRBD2 agrees at 11 bases. Germline V gene lookup returns CDR1 SGHTA and CDR2 FQGNSA. The CDR3 contains 16 residues. Trimming cost V 8 bases and J 5 bases; bases outside gene matches: 11. The CDR3 sequence is CASGVSTSGDHNEQFF. CDR3 nucleotides: TGTGCCAGCGGCGTTTCGACTAGCGGGGACCACAATGAGCAGTTCTTC.

The V call is TRBV15, the J call TRBJ1-5; TRBD1 aligns across 8 bases. CDR3 length: 17 residues. Germline loops: CDR1 LNHNV, CDR2 YYDKDF (reference sequence). J gave up 4 bases and V 0 bases, and 8 bases lay outside the gene matches. The CDR3 is CATSRDLIRDRNQPQHF. CDR3 nucleotides: TGTGCCACCAGCAGAGATCTTATCAGGGACAGGAATCAGCCCCAGCATTTT.

The chain recombines TRBV18 with TRBJ2-1; 10 bases are a match to TRBD2. CDR1 is KGHSH and CDR2 is LQKENI in the germline V gene. The ends lost 2 bases at V and 9 bases at J; junction bases unmatched: 7. CDR3 size: 15 residues. Here the CDR3 DNA reads TGTGCCAGCTCACCAGGGACTAGCGCAGGAGGTGAGCAGTTCTTC. Protein: CASSPGTSAGGEQFF.

J is TRBJ1-6 and V is TRBV5-6; TRBD1 matches at 8 bases. V shed 4 bases and J 7 bases; nucleotides not matched to a gene: 4. This CDR3 has 14 amino acids. Germline CDR1 is SGHDT and CDR2 is YYEEEE. CDR3 DNA sequence: TGTGCCAGCAGCATAGGACAGGGCAATTCACCCCTCCACTTT. Its protein is CASSIGQGNSPLHF.

The chain employs TRBV28 and TRBJ1-1, with D unresolved. Trimming left V 6 bases short and J 1 base short, with 12 bases between. The CDR3 has 14 residues. CDR1 MDHEN and CDR2 SYDVKM come from the germline V gene. The CDR3 DNA follows: TGTGCCAGCAGCCGCGGGTCTTCGAACACTGAAGCTTTCTTT. Translation: CASSRGSSNTEAFF.

This sequence joins TRBV7-2 and TRBJ1-2, with D perhaps matching TRBD1 (5 bases). CDR1 SGHTA and CDR2 FQGNSA come from the germline V gene. Trimming cost V 5 bases and J 8 bases, with 21 bases left between them. The CDR3 is made up of 15 amino acids. This CDR3 reads CASSDRHKGRGGYTF. The CDR3 DNA is TGTGCCAGCAGCGACCGTCATAAGGGTAGGGGAGGCTACACCTTC.

The chain uses TRBV10-2 and TRBJ2-7; the match to TRBD2 covers 10 bases. This CDR3 is built from 14 residues. Looked up from germline, CDR1 is WSHSY and CDR2 is SAAADI. With V trimmed by 2 bases and J by 12 bases, 10 bases remained unmatched. CDR3 amino acids: CASSESGGGKYRYF. The DNA of the CDR3 is TGCGCCAGCAGTGAGAGCGGGGGGGGCAAGTACCGGTACTTC.